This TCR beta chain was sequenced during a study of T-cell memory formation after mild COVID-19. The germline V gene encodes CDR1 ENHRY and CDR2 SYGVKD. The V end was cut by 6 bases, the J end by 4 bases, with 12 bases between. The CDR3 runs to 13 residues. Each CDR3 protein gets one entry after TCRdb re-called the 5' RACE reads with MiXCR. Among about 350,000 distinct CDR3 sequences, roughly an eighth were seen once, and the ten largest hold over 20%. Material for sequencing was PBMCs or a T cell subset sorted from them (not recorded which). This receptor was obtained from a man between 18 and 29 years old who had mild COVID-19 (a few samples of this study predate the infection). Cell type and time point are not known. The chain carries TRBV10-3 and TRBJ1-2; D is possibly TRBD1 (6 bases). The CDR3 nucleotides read TGTGCCATCAGGCACAGGGACGGCTATGGCTACACCTTC. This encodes CAIRHRDGYGYTF.